The 19 T cell receptor beta chains below were found in one sample sequenced in a study of shared clonotypes between healthy human individuals. Method: immunoSEQ multiplex PCR; TCRdb's copy keeps in-frame clones and lacks some. The sample has 550,000 to 700,000 clones, 55% to 85% seen once. Specimen: memory CD4+ T cells sorted from blood. Sample subset: CD45RA-negative fraction. The receptor source for this set is a woman aged 25 to 39 in good health.

The rearrangement links TRBV5-4 to TRBJ2-5; D gene ambiguous. V shed 4 bases and J shed 2 bases, with 21 bases lying between them. From germline, CDR1 is SGHNT and CDR2 YYREEE (reference sequence). The CDR3 is 17 amino acids. The CDR3 DNA is TGTGCCAGCAGCCGAAATAAGGAGAGCCTCACACAAGAGACCCAGTACTTC. Translated: CASSRNKESLTQETQYF.

The chain employs TRBV2 and TRBJ1-5, with TRBD1 as a possible D gene (6 bases). Trimming cost V 2 bases and J 9 bases, with 20 bases left between them. This CDR3 is built from 16 residues. The germline V gene has CDR1 SNHLY and CDR2 FYNNEI. DNA for the CDR3: TGTGCCAGCAGTGAAAAAGCCCCAAGGGGGAATTCGCCCCAGCATTTT. Translating gives CASSEKAPRGNSPQHF. The variable domain in full, with the rest retrieved from reference TRBV2 and TRBJ1-5, is EPEVTQTPSHQVTQMGQEVILRCVPISNHLYFYWYRQILGQKVEFLVSFYNNEISEKSEIFDDQFSVERPDGSNFTLKIRSTKLEDSAMYFCASSEKAPRGNSPQHFGDGTRLSIL.

This clone turned up a few times. This sequence joins TRBV28 and TRBJ2-1, with 14 bases fitting TRBD2. The length of the CDR3 is 14 residues. The V gene end was trimmed by 5 bases and the J gene end by 12 bases; junction bases not matched to a gene: 6. Looked up from germline, CDR1 is MDHEN and CDR2 is SYDVKM. Written as DNA, the CDR3 is TGTGCCAGCAGTCCGACTAGCGGGAGGGCCCGGCAGTTCTTC. It specifies CASSPTSGRARQFF.

This chain joins TRBV29-1 and TRBJ2-7, with D hard to call. The CDR3 runs 15 residues. From germline, CDR1 is SQVTM and CDR2 ANQGSEA. Trimming removed 1 base at V and 0 bases at J, with 13 bases between. The CDR3 nucleotides read TGCAGCGTTGAAGCGGTAGCCCGAAGCTCCTACGAGCAGTACTTC. Encoded protein: CSVEAVARSSYEQYF.

This clone has only a few counts. The sample contains more than one DNA sequence encoding this CDR3. The chain uses TRBV6-1 and TRBJ1-2; D not certain. Trimming took off 1 base at V and 4 bases at J, with 4 bases between the two ends. The CDR3 length is 12 residues. Per the germline V gene, CDR1 is MNHNS and CDR2 is SASEGT. For the CDR3, the DNA is TGTGCCAGCAGTGAAGTTGGCTATGGCTACACCTTC. Its translation: CASSEVGYGYTF.

The CDR3 nucleotides are TGCGCCAGCAGCTTGGGGCTGGCGCTAGATACGCAGTATTTT. It encodes CASSLGLALDTQYF. The J gene is TRBJ2-3, the V gene TRBV5-1, with D unclear. The CDR3 loop spans 14 amino acids. Trimming stripped 0 bases from V and 5 bases from J, with 10 bases between. CDR1 is SGHRS and CDR2 is YFSETQ in the germline V gene.

As for this clone: Other nucleotide sequences in the sample specify the same CDR3. The gene calls are TRBV30 and TRBJ1-4, with unresolved D. The ends were cut back, 0 bases at V and 7 bases at J, with 6 bases in the middle. The CDR3 length is 12 residues. Germline V lookup: CDR1 GTSNPN, CDR2 SVGIG (reference sequence). The CDR3 nucleotides are TGTGCCTGGAGTGTAGAGGGTGAAAAACTGTTTTTT. Its protein is CAWSVEGEKLFF.

This chain connects TRBV5-1 to TRBJ1-5; TRBD1 aligns across 10 bases. Germline V CDR1 and CDR2: SGHRS, YFSETQ. The V and J ends lost 4 bases and 4 bases, in that order; junction bases with no gene match: 8. CDR3 size: 16 residues. CDR3 DNA sequence: TGCGCCAGCAGCATAGGGGACAGGGGTGGTAATCAGCCCCAGCATTTT. It translates to CASSIGDRGGNQPQHF.

This clone was seen a few times. A much larger clone differs from this one at a single base, so this may be a read error. In the same sample, other DNA sequences code for this CDR3. V gene TRBV11-2 combines with J gene TRBJ2-7; no firm D call. Between the trimmed V and J ends, which lost 0 bases and 4 bases, there was a span of 4 bases. The CDR3 is 12 residues long. CDR1 and CDR2 from the germline V gene are SGHAT and FQNNGV. The CDR3: CASSLDRYEQYF. Written as DNA, the CDR3 is TGTGCCAGCAGCTTAGATCGATACGAGCAGTACTTC. Complete variable domain (other parts from reference TRBV11-2 and TRBJ2-7): EAGVAQSPRYKIIEKRQSVAFWCNPISGHATLYWYQQILGQGPKLLIQFQNNGVVDDSQLPKDRFSAERLKGVDSTLKIQPAKLEDSAVYLCASSLDRYEQYFGPGTRLTVT.

The chain has TRBV19 and TRBJ1-5, with 7 bases matching TRBD1. The V and J ends lost 9 bases and 7 bases, in that order; junction bases with no gene match: 9. Germline CDR1 LNHDA, CDR2 SQIVND (reference sequence). CDR3 length: 13 residues. This CDR3 reads CASHDRVEQPQHF. The CDR3 coding sequence is TGTGCCAGCCACGACAGGGTGGAACAGCCCCAGCATTTT.

The rearrangement uses TRBV6-6 and TRBJ1-5, with unresolved D. The CDR3 is 14 amino acids. V dropped 1 base and J dropped 5 bases, with 9 bases sitting between them. The germline V gene has CDR1 MNHNY and CDR2 SVGAGI (reference sequence). The CDR3 protein is CASSYLGLDQPQHF. CDR3 nucleotides: TGTGCCAGCAGTTACTTGGGTTTGGATCAGCCCCAGCATTTT.

About this clone: The sample holds other DNA sequences that translate to the same CDR3. The CDR3 sequence: CATSRGGYEQYF. The CDR3 nucleotides are TGTGCCACCAGCAGAGGAGGATACGAGCAGTACTTC. This rearrangement joins TRBV15 to TRBJ2-7, with D hard to call. V lost 1 base, J lost 4 bases, and 5 bases lay in between. The CDR3 is made up of 12 amino acids. Germline-derived CDR1 and CDR2 are LNHNV and YYDKDF (reference sequence).

This sequence joins TRBV5-4 and TRBJ2-5; TRBD1 aligns across 10 bases. CDR1 is SGHNT and CDR2 is YYREEE in the germline V gene (reference sequence). The CDR3 sequence is 14 residues long. After removal of 1 base from V and 4 bases from J, the junction contained 1 base not matched to a gene. The CDR3 coding sequence is TGTGCCAGCAGCTTGCGACAGGGGGCAGAGACCCAGTACTTC. It yields the protein CASSLRQGAETQYF.

The V call is TRBV6-5, the J call TRBJ2-4; a weak D match, TRBD2 (6 bases). Trimming left V 5 bases short and J 0 bases short, with 11 bases between. The CDR3 is 15 amino acids. Germline values: CDR1 MNHEY, CDR2 SVGAGI. This CDR3 reads CASSGRGSAKNIQYF. DNA for the CDR3: TGTGCCAGCAGTGGCCGGGGGTCAGCCAAAAACATTCAGTACTTC.

As concerns this clone: Other nucleotide sequences in the sample specify the same CDR3. DNA for the CDR3: TGTGCCAGCAGCCCAGGGGGGACAGGAGGCTACGAGCAGTACTTC. Translated, it gives CASSPGGTGGYEQYF. The V call is TRBV7-3, the J call TRBJ2-7; 8 positions match TRBD1. The trim removed 5 bases at V and 3 bases at J, leaving 9 bases unmatched. The CDR3 runs to 15 residues. Germline-derived CDR1 and CDR2 are SGHTA and FQGTGA.

V usage is TRBV5-1 and J usage is TRBJ1-4, with 8 nucleotides matching TRBD1. The ends lost 6 bases at V and 8 bases at J; junction bases unmatched: 9. The CDR3 contains 14 residues. Germline V CDR1 and CDR2: SGHRS, YFSETQ. As DNA, the CDR3 is TGCGCCAGCACCTCGACAGGGGTCGGCGAAAAACTGTTTTTT. Translation: CASTSTGVGEKLFF. The full variable domain, with the rest looked up from reference TRBV5-1 and TRBJ1-4, is KAGVTQTPRYLIKTRGQQVTLSCSPISGHRSVSWYQQTPGQGLQFLFEYFSETQRNKGNFPGRFSGRQFSNSRSEMNVSTLELGDSALYLCASTSTGVGEKLFFGSGTQLSVL.

The chain carries TRBV19 and TRBJ2-7; D perhaps matches TRBD1 (6 bases). Per the germline V gene, CDR1 is LNHDA and CDR2 is SQIVND (reference sequence). V was shortened by 6 bases and J by 6 bases, with 15 bases between the two germline ends. This CDR3 comprises 13 residues. The CDR3, as DNA: TGTGCCAGTAGCCCCCAAGCGGACAGCGAGCAGTACTTC. Its translation is CASSPQADSEQYF.

The V gene is TRBV9, the J gene TRBJ1-2; 7 bases are a match to TRBD1. CDR3 length: 16 residues. Germline V gene sequence: CDR1 SGDLS, CDR2 YYNGEE. Losses at the gene ends were 6 bases for V and 2 bases for J; bases not matched to a gene: 13. The CDR3 is CASTREETGMNYGYTF. In nucleotides, the CDR3 is TGTGCCAGCACACGGGAAGAGACAGGGATGAACTATGGCTACACCTTC. Looking up the rest from reference TRBV9 and TRBJ1-2 gives the full variable domain: DSGVTQTPKHLITATGQRVTLRCSPRSGDLSVYWYQQSLDQGLQFLIQYYNGEERAKGNILERFSAQQFPDLHSELNLSSLELGDSALYFCASTREETGMNYGYTFGSGTRLTVV.

The chain employs TRBV13 and TRBJ2-7; 8 bases are shared with TRBD2. J gave up 6 bases and V 8 bases, and 6 bases lay outside the gene matches. Germline V gene sequence: CDR1 PRHDT, CDR2 FYEKMQ (reference sequence). The CDR3 is 12 amino acids. CDR3 loop: CASGLANGEQYF. CDR3 nucleotide sequence: TGTGCCAGCGGACTAGCCAATGGCGAGCAGTACTTC.